This record covers a single T cell receptor beta chain. Antigen: not known. The source of the sample is a study of T cell clonotyping in hematopoietic cell transplantation. Study findings and constraints: Pathologically expanded recipient clonotypes increased progressively from day 30 to day 180 as diversity fell. At the given depth, recipient repertoires were over 97% de novo clonotypes.

The repertoire was sequenced with immunoSEQ multiplex PCR; TCRdb's copy has only in-frame clones and lacks some. The sample records approximately 5,400 clones, around 77% being singletons. Recipients were bled about 28 days pretransplant and at posttransplant days 30, 100, 180. The V end lost 2 bases, the J end lost 1 base, and 6 bases lay between the germline ends. The CDR3 contains 15 residues. Germline loops: CDR1 MGHDK, CDR2 SYGVNS. This TCR was recovered from a male patient between 60 and 69 years old who had an allogeneic stem cell transplant, so T cells may come from the graft donor. Some clones in this sample may be carry-over from other donors' samples. This sequence joins TRBV25-1 and TRBJ2-6; unclear D gene. The sample in question was peripheral blood mononuclear cells, obtained 100 days after allogeneic stem cell transplant. CDR3: CASSEAGSGANVLTF. Written as DNA, the CDR3 is TGTGCCAGCAGTGAAGCCGGGTCTGGGGCCAACGTCCTGACTTTC.